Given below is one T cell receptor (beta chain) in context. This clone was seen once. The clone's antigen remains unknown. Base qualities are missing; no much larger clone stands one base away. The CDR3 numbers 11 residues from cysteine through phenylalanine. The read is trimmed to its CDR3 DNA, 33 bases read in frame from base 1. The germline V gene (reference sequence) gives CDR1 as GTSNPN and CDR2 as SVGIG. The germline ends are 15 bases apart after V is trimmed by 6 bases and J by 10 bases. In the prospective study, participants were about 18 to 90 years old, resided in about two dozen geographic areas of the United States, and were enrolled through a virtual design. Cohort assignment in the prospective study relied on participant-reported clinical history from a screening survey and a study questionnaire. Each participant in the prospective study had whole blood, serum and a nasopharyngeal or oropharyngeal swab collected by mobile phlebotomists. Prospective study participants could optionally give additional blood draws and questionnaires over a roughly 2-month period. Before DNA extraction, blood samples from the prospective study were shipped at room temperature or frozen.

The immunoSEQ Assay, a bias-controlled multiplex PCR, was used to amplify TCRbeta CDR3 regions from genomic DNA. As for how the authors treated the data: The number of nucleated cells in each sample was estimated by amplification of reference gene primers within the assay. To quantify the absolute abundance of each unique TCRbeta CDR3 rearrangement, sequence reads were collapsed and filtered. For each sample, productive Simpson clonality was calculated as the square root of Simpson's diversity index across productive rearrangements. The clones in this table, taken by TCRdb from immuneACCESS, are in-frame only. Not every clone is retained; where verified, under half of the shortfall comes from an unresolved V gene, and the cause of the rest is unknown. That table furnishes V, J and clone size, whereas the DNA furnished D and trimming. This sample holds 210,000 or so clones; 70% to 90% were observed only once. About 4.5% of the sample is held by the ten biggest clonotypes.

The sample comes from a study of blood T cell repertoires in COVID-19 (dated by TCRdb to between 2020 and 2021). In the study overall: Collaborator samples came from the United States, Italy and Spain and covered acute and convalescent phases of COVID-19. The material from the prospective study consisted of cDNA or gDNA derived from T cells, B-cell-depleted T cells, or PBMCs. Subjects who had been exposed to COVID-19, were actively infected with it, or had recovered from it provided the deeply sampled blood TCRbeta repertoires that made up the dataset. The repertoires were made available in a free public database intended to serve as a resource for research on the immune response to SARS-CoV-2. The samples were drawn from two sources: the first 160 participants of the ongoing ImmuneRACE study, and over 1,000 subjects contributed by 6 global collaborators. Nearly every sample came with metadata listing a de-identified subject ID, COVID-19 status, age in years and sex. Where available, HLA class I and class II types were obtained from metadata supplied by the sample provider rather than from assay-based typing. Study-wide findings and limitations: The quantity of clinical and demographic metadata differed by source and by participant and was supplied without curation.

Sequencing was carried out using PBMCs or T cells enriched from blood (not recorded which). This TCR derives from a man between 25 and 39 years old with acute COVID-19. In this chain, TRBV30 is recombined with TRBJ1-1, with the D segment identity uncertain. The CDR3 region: CACSPLLRAFF. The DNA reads TGTGCCTGTTCTCCCCTTTTGAGAGCTTTCTTT.